Each of the 20 T cell receptor beta chains below was sequenced from the same sample in a study of tumor T cells in aggressive B-cell lymphoma. The data were produced by immunoSEQ multiplex PCR, yet TCRdb's version contains in-frame clones alone and is incomplete. The table includes about 3,600 clones, about nine tenths detected once. The sample consisted of tumor tissue. Source of these receptors: an adult with diffuse large B cell lymphoma.

The gene calls are TRBV9 and TRBJ2-6; D is uncertain. V shed 0 bases and J shed 1 base, with 5 bases lying between them. This CDR3 is built from 15 residues. CDR1 is SGDLS, CDR2 YYNGEE, per germline. CDR3 protein: CASSVDGSGANVLTF. For the CDR3, the DNA is TGTGCCAGCAGCGTAGACGGGTCTGGGGCCAACGTCCTGACTTTC.

The chain combines TRBV6-6 with TRBJ1-1; D uncertain. The V end was cut by 6 bases, the J end by 2 bases, with 4 bases between. The CDR3 extends over 11 amino acids. Germline CDR1 MNHNY, CDR2 SVGAGI (reference sequence). The CDR3 coding sequence is TGTGCCAGCAGCACAAACACTGAAGCTTTCTTT. Amino acids: CASSTNTEAFF.

This chain joins TRBV7-2 and TRBJ1-2; TRBD1 might be the D (6 bases). Germline V gene sequence: CDR1 SGHTA, CDR2 FQGNSA. This CDR3 is 14 amino acids long. V was clipped by 5 bases and J by 8 bases, with 18 bases between them. The CDR3, as DNA: TGTGCCAGCAGCGCGGACAGTTTCCCTGGGGGCTACACCTTC. This sequence encodes CASSADSFPGGYTF. Full variable domain (remainder filled in from reference TRBV7-2 and TRBJ1-2): GAGVSQSPSNKVTEKGKDVELRCDPISGHTALYWYRQSLGQGLEFLIYFQGNSAPDKSGLPSDRFSAERTGGSVSTLTIQRTQQEDSAVYLCASSADSFPGGYTFGSGTRLTVV.

The J gene is TRBJ1-1, the V gene TRBV11-2; no firm D call. The V end was cut by 1 base, the J end by 6 bases, with 12 bases between. The CDR3 is made up of 14 amino acids. CDR1 and CDR2 from the germline V gene are SGHAT and FQNNGV. CDR3 region: CASSLGSGWAEAFF. The CDR3 region has the DNA TGTGCCAGCAGCTTAGGTTCGGGGTGGGCTGAAGCTTTCTTT.

Points on this clone: The same CDR3 is also encoded by other DNA sequences in this sample. This chain joins TRBV10-3 and TRBJ1-6; D uncertain. This CDR3 region has 15 residues. CDR1 and CDR2 (germline): ENHRY, SYGVKD. Trimming stripped 7 bases from V and 0 bases from J, with 10 bases between. CDR3 residues: CAIKEEDSYNSPLHF. The CDR3 region has the DNA TGTGCCATCAAGGAGGAGGACTCCTATAATTCACCCCTCCACTTT.

This clone is a singleton in its sample. The V and J genes are TRBV7-9 and TRBJ1-2; TRBD1 aligns across 8 bases. The CDR3 has 13 amino acids. Germline CDR1 SEHNR, CDR2 FQNEAQ (reference sequence). The V segment lost 5 bases and the J segment 7 bases; nucleotides outside the gene matches: 6. The CDR3 is CASSRQGAGGYTF. The CDR3 bases are TGTGCCAGCAGCCGGCAGGGGGCTGGTGGCTACACCTTC. The full variable domain, rest sourced from reference TRBV7-9 and TRBJ1-2, is DTGVSQNPRHKITKRGQNVTFRCDPISEHNRLYWYRQTLGQGPEFLTYFQNEAQLEKSRLLSDRFSAERPKGSFSTLEIQRTEQGDSAMYLCASSRQGAGGYTFGSGTRLTVV.

CDR3 DNA sequence: TGTGCCAGCAGCGGCGGACAGGGGGTACAGCCCCAGCATTTT. Translated, it gives CASSGGQGVQPQHF. This chain links TRBV9 with TRBJ1-5, with 10 bases identical to TRBD1. The J segment lost 7 bases and the V segment lost 3 bases, leaving 4 bases of the junction unmatched. The length of the CDR3 is 14 residues. Germline V gives CDR1 SGDLS, CDR2 YYNGEE.

This chain joins TRBV5-4 and TRBJ1-1; a possible D gene is TRBD1 (5 bases). The germline V gene has CDR1 SGHNT and CDR2 YYREEE (reference sequence). The CDR3 runs to 13 residues. Trimming left V 1 base short and J 12 bases short, with 16 bases between. The CDR3 coding sequence is TGTGCCAGCAGCTTGAGGGGTGGGGAAGTAACTTTCTTT. It specifies CASSLRGGEVTFF.

This chain uses TRBV6-1 with TRBJ1-2; D call uncertain. V lost 6 bases and J 2 bases, leaving 10 bases between the germline ends. The CDR3 runs 13 residues. Germline V lookup: CDR1 MNHNS, CDR2 SASEGT. The chain's CDR3 is CASRVAENYGYTF. CDR3 DNA: TGTGCCAGCAGAGTGGCGGAAAACTATGGCTACACCTTC.

In its sample, this clone was seen once. The chain carries TRBV15 and TRBJ1-1, with no clear D. V was pared by 1 base and J by 7 bases, with 13 bases between. This CDR3 region has 14 residues. The germline V gene has CDR1 LNHNV and CDR2 YYDKDF (reference sequence). In nucleotides, the CDR3 is TGTGCCACCAGCAGAGTGTCCCGGCGGATTGAAGCTTTCTTT. This sequence encodes CATSRVSRRIEAFF.

The rearrangement links TRBV10-3 to TRBJ2-7; tentatively, D is TRBD2 (6 bases). V was cut by 6 bases and J by 0 bases, with 9 bases left in between. The CDR3 is 13 amino acids. CDR1 is ENHRY and CDR2 is SYGVKD in the germline V gene. The CDR3 loop is CAISLAISYEQYF. The CDR3 DNA sequence: TGTGCCATCAGCCTAGCGATCTCCTACGAGCAGTACTTC.

This sequence joins TRBV19 and TRBJ1-1, with 11 bases lining up with TRBD1. Germline V lookup: CDR1 LNHDA, CDR2 SQIVND (reference sequence). Trimming at V came to 6 bases and at J to 3 bases, leaving 9 bases not matched to a gene. CDR3 size: 16 residues. The CDR3 loop is CASRAGQGGADTEAFF. The CDR3 DNA follows: TGTGCCAGTAGAGCGGGACAGGGGGGGGCAGACACTGAAGCTTTCTTT.

The genes are TRBV7-9 and TRBJ2-7, with 11 bases lining up with TRBD1. The germline gives CDR1 SEHNR, CDR2 FQNEAQ (reference sequence). Trimming removed 5 bases from V and 5 bases from J; junction bases left unmatched: 5. The length of the CDR3 is 14 residues. DNA for the CDR3: TGTGCCAGCAGCATGGGACAGGGGGTCAACGAGCAGTACTTC. It specifies CASSMGQGVNEQYF.

Regarding this clone: At one boundary the junction diverges from the germline segment, which might be a read error. Other DNA sequences within the sample encode an identical CDR3. The gene calls are TRBV29-1 and TRBJ2-3; weak D call: TRBD2 (6 bases). The CDR3 consists of 12 residues. Germline loops: CDR1 SQVTM, CDR2 ANQGSEA. The DNA of the CDR3 is TGTAGCCACGTGGAGGGGACCGATACGCAGTATTTT. It encodes CSHVEGTDTQYF.

The chain recombines TRBV9 with TRBJ1-6; D might be TRBD1 (6 bases). Trimming took 0 bases from V and 5 from J, leaving 12 bases between them. Germline CDR1 reads SGDLS; CDR2 reads YYNGEE. The length of the CDR3 is 16 residues. The CDR3 DNA sequence: TGTGCCAGCAGCGTAGCCGGGACATCCCATAATTCACCCCTCCACTTT. This encodes CASSVAGTSHNSPLHF.

The rearrangement joins TRBV30 to TRBJ1-1, with D possibly being TRBD1 (5 bases). V lost 1 base and J 7 bases, leaving 16 bases between the germline ends. In germline, CDR1 is GTSNPN, CDR2 SVGIG (reference sequence). The CDR3 has 14 residues. CDR3 coding DNA: TGTGCCTGGAGTGAGTTTAGTAGGGGCCTTGAAGCTTTCTTT. Encoded protein: CAWSEFSRGLEAFF.

This CDR3 is CASSVHDRRSTEAFF. As DNA, the CDR3 is TGTGCCAGCAGCGTGCACGACAGGCGAAGCACTGAAGCTTTCTTT. The V call is TRBV9, the J call TRBJ1-1; tentative D call: TRBD1 (6 bases). The CDR3 totals 15 residues. Trimming took off 2 bases at V and 4 bases at J, with 15 bases between the two ends. The V gene's germline CDR1 is SGDLS and CDR2 YYNGEE.

The chain recombines TRBV30 with TRBJ1-5; no firm D call. Per the germline V gene, CDR1 is GTSNPN and CDR2 is SVGIG (reference sequence). The CDR3 contains 14 residues. Deletions cut 0 bases from V and 4 bases from J, with 10 bases between. The DNA of the CDR3 is TGTGCCTGGAGTGTAAGTACCGGGAATCAGCCCCAGCATTTT. Translating gives CAWSVSTGNQPQHF.

The chain links TRBV30 to TRBJ1-4; 7 bases map to TRBD1. Germline V gives CDR1 GTSNPN, CDR2 SVGIG (reference sequence). Trimming took 3 bases from V and 0 from J; bases not matched to a gene: 13. The CDR3 loop spans 18 amino acids. Here the CDR3 reads CAWRKRRDRLSTNEKLFF. The DNA of the CDR3 is TGTGCCTGGAGAAAGCGCCGGGACAGATTATCAACTAATGAAAAACTGTTTTTT.

V gene TRBV7-9 combines with J gene TRBJ2-7, with TRBD1 matching over 7 bases. V gave up 5 bases and J gave up 3 bases; unmatched junction bases: 10. CDR3 length: 15 amino acids. CDR1 and CDR2 (germline): SEHNR, FQNEAQ (reference sequence). CDR3: CASSLISDRYYEQYF. The CDR3 DNA reads TGTGCCAGCAGCCTAATCTCGGACAGGTACTACGAGCAGTACTTC.